This T cell receptor beta chain appears in the sequencing data of a study of T-cell memory formation after mild COVID-19. The germline gives CDR1 SGHAT, CDR2 FQNNGV. There are 18 residues in the CDR3. The trim removed 5 bases at V and 4 bases at J, leaving 15 bases unmatched. Study observations and caveats: Certain responding clones were present in pre-infection memory, suggesting participation of cross-reactive memory. Clones that contracted from day 15 to 85 were balanced CD4/CD8, while later expanders leaned CD4+.

TCRdb redid the calling of the 5' RACE reads with MiXCR, one entry per CDR3 protein. This table holds about half a million distinct CDR3 sequences, approximately 18% found once. This clonotype occurred a few times. Its antigen is as yet unknown. This TCR came from an adult woman who had mild COVID-19 (a few samples of this study predate the infection). Cell type and time point are not known. The specimen sequenced was PBMCs or a T cell subset sorted from them (not recorded which). The chain joins TRBV11-2 to TRBJ2-3, with TRBD2 matching 10 bases. Here the CDR3 DNA reads TGTGCCAGCAGCACTTGGGCTTCAAGCGGGAGGGAGGCAGATACGCAGTATTTT. Translated: CASSTWASSGREADTQYF. The full variable domain, rest sourced from reference TRBV11-2 and TRBJ2-3, is EAGVAQSPRYKIIEKRQSVAFWCNPISGHATLYWYQQILGQGPKLLIQFQNNGVVDDSQLPKDRFSAERLKGVDSTLKIQPAKLEDSAVYLCASSTWASSGREADTQYFGPGTRLTVL.